This section outlines one T cell receptor (beta chain) sequence together with its context. Its antigen is as yet unknown. The PCR ran on 60 Vbeta and 13 Jbeta primers. Clones were sequenced by immunoSEQ multiplex PCR, and TCRdb holds only the in-frame ones, with some missing. This table holds around 120,000 clones, under 90% found once. The sample is drawn from a study of cytomegalovirus exposure and HLA in healthy donors. The CDR3 is 15 amino acids. Unmatched junction bases numbered 6, after V lost 6 bases and J lost 3 bases. CDR1 MNHNY and CDR2 SVGAGI come from the germline V gene (reference sequence). Whole-study findings and limits: V- and J-gene trimming in TCR beta was tied to a missense DCLRE1C variant by an analysis performed later.

The sequence derives from a female donor in good health and CMV-seropositive. Material: PBMCs. This chain links TRBV6-6 with TRBJ1-4, with 8 bases identical to TRBD1. The CDR3 DNA reads as TGTGCCAGCAGCTCTCAGGGGGCTTCTAATGAAAAACTGTTTTTT. This translates into CASSSQGASNEKLFF.